This T cell receptor beta chain was captured by sequencing in a study of T cells in Graves' hyperthyroidism and ophthalmopathy. Background on the study: Blood was drawn when the patient was first diagnosed and still untreated. Findings and caveats of the study: Ophthalmopathy onset followed model prediction by a median about seven months. Most clonotypes expanded in the thyroid (above 0.001) were also present in blood.

The study excluded patients with uncontrolled infection, other autoimmune disease, pregnancy or lactation. TCR beta CDR3 regions were amplified from RNA transcripts. TCR CDR3 underwent first-round RT-PCR with the HTBI primer set. TCRdb fed the multiplex PCR reads into MiXCR, producing one record per CDR3 protein. The sample carries some 500,000 distinct CDR3 sequences, roughly a quarter recorded once. This clonotype was seen many times. The antigen is undetermined. The origin of this receptor is a woman aged 25-40 years with Graves' ophthalmopathy. Sample: blood.

CDR3 region: CASSYSVTDMDRATEAFF. CDR3 sequence (DNA): TGTGCCAGCAGTTACTCTGTAACGGATATGGACAGGGCCACTGAAGCTTTCTTT. The chain couples TRBV6-2 or TRBV6-3 to TRBJ1-1; TRBD1 agrees at 8 bases. Trimming cost V 0 bases and J 4 bases; bases outside gene matches: 13. Germline V gene data show CDR1 as MNHEY and CDR2 as SVGEGT. The CDR3 extends over 18 amino acids.